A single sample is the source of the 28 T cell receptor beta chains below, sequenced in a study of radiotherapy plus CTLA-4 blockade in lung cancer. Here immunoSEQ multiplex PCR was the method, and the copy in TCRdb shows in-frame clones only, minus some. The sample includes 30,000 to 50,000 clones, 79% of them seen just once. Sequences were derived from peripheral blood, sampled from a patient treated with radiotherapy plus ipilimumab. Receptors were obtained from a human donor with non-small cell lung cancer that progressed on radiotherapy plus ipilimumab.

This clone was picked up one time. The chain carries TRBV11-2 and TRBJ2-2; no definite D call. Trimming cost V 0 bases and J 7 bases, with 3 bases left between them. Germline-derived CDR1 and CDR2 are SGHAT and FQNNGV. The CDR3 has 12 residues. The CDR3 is CASSLDLGELFF. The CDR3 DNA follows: TGTGCCAGCAGCTTAGATCTCGGGGAGCTGTTTTTT.

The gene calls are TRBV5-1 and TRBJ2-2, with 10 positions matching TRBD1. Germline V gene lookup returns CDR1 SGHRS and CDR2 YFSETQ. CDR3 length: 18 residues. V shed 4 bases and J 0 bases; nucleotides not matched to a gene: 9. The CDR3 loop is CASSMERTGGSNTGELFF. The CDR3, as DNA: TGCGCCAGCAGCATGGAAAGGACAGGGGGTTCGAACACCGGGGAGCTGTTTTTT.

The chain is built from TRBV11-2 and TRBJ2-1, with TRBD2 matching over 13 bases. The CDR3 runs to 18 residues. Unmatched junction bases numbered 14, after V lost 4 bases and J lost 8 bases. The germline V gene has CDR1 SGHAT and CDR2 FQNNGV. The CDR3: CASSSGLAGYLLGDEQFF. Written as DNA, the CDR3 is TGTGCCAGCAGCTCGGGACTAGCGGGGTATCTCCTGGGCGATGAGCAGTTCTTC.

CDR3 DNA sequence: TGTGCCAGCAGCGTATTACCCGGGACAGGGTCCACTGCTGGAAACACCATATATTTT. The encoded protein is CASSVLPGTGSTAGNTIYF. The chain combines TRBV9 with TRBJ1-3; 9 bases fit TRBD1. Germline V gene data show CDR1 as SGDLS and CDR2 as YYNGEE. The CDR3 contains 19 residues. Losses at the gene ends were 1 base for V and 2 bases for J; bases not matched to a gene: 13.

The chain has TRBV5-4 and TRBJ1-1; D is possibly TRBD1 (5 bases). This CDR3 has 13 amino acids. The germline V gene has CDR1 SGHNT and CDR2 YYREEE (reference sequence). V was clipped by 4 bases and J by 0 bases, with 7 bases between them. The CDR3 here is CASSGGVNTEAFF. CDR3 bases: TGTGCCAGCAGCGGGGGGGTGAACACTGAAGCTTTCTTT.

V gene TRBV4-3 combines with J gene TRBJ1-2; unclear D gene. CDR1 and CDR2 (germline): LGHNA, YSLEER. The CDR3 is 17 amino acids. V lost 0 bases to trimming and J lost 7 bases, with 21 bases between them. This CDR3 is CASSQDYTTTGGGGYTF. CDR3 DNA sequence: TGCGCCAGCAGCCAAGATTATACTACTACGGGCGGAGGTGGCTACACCTTC.

The CDR3: CASRLRTEAFF. CDR3 coding DNA: TGTGCCAGTCGTTTGAGGACTGAAGCTTTCTTT. J is TRBJ1-1 and V is TRBV19; D is ambiguous. The length of the CDR3 is 11 residues. V lost 8 bases and J lost 5, with 9 bases in between. Germline CDR1 is LNHDA and CDR2 is SQIVND (reference sequence).

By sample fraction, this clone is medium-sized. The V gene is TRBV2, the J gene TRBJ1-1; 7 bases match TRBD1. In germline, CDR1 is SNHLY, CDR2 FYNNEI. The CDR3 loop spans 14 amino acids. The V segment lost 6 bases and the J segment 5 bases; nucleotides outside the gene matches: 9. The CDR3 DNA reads TGTGCCAGCAGCCCATCGGGACAGCTGACTGAAGCTTTCTTT. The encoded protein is CASSPSGQLTEAFF.

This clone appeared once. As DNA, the CDR3 is TGCGCCAGCAGCCAGTGGCAGGGGGCGAACTATGGCTACACCTTC. Translating gives CASSQWQGANYGYTF. The rearrangement uses TRBV4-1 and TRBJ1-2; TRBD1 agrees at 8 bases. The CDR3 contains 15 residues. V lost 3 bases and J lost 2; bases outside the gene matches: 5. The germline V gene encodes CDR1 MGHRA and CDR2 YSYEKL.

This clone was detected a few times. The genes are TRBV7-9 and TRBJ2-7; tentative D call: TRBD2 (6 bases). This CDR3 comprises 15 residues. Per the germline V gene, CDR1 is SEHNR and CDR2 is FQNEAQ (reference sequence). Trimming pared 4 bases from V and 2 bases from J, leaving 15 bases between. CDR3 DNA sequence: TGTGCCAGCAGCTCCTCCGGGACTTCCGCCTACGAGCAGTACTTC. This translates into CASSSSGTSAYEQYF.

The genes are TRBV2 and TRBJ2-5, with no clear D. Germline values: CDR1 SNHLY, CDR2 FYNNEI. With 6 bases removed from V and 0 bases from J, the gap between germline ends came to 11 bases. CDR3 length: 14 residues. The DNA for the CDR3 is TGTGCCAGCAGCCCTCGACTGGACCAAGAGACCCAGTACTTC. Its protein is CASSPRLDQETQYF.

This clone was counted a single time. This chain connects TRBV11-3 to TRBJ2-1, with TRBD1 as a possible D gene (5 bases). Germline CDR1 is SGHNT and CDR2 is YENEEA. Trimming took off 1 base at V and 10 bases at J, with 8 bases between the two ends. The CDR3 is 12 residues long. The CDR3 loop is CASSLGQGEQFF. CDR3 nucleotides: TGTGCCAGCAGCTTAGGCCAGGGAGAGCAGTTCTTC.

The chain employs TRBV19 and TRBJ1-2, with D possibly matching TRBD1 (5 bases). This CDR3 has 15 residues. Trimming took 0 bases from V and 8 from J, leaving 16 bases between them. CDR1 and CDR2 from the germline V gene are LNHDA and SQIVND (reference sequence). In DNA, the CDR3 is TGTGCCAGTAGTATAGAGGGGGTCGCGGGGAGCGGCTACACCTTC. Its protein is CASSIEGVAGSGYTF.

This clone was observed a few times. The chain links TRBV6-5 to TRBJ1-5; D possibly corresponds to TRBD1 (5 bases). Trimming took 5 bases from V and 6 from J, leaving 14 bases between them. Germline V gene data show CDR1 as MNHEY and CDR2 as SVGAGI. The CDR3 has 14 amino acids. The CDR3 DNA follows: TGTGCCAGCAGTCCCTCGGGCGGGGGTCAGCCCCAGCATTTT. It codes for CASSPSGGGQPQHF.

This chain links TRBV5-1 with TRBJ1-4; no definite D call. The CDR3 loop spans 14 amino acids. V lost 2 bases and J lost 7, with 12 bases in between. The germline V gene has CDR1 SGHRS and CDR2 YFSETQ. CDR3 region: CASSFGRVGEKLFF. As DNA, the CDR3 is TGCGCCAGCAGCTTCGGTCGGGTGGGTGAAAAACTGTTTTTT.

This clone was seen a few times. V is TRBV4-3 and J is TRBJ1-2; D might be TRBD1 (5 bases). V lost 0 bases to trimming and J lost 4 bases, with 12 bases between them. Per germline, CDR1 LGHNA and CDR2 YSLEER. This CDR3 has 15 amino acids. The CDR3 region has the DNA TGCGCCAGCAGCCAAGATGGGGGGGGAAGCTATGGCTACACCTTC. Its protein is CASSQDGGGSYGYTF.

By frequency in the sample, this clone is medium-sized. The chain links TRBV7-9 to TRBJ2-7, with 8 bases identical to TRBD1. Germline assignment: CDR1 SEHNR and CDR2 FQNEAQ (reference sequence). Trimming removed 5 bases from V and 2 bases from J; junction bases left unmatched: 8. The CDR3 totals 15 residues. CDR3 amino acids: CASSAPGQGTYEQYF. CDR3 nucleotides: TGTGCCAGCAGCGCCCCCGGACAGGGTACCTACGAGCAGTACTTC.

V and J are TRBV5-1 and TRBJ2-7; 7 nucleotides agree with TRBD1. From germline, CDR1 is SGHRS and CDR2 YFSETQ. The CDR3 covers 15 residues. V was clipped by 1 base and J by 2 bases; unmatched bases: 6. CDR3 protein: CASSLNRGSPYEQYF. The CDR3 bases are TGCGCCAGCAGCTTGAACAGGGGCTCCCCCTACGAGCAGTACTTC. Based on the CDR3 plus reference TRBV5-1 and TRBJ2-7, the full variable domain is KAGVTQTPRYLIKTRGQQVTLSCSPISGHRSVSWYQQTPGQGLQFLFEYFSETQRNKGNFPGRFSGRQFSNSRSEMNVSTLELGDSALYLCASSLNRGSPYEQYFGPGTRLTVT.

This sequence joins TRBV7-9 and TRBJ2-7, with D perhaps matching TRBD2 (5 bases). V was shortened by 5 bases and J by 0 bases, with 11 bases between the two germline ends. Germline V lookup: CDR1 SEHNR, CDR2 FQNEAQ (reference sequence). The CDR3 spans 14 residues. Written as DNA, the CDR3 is TGTGCCAGCAGCCCGAGCGGTGTCTCCTACGAGCAGTACTTC. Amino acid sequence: CASSPSGVSYEQYF.

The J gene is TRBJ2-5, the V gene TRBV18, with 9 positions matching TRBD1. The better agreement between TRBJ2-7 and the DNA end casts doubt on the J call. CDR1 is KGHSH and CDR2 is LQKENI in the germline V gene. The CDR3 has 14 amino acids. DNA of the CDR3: TGTGCCAGCTCACCCGGGGACAGGGCTTACGAGCAGTACTTC. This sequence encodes CASSPGDRAYEQYF.

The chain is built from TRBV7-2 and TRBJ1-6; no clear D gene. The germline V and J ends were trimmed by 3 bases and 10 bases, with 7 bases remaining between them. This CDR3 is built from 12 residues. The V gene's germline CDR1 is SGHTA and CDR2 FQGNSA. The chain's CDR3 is CASSLNSSPLHF. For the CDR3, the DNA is TGTGCCAGCAGCTTGAACTCGTCACCCCTCCACTTT.

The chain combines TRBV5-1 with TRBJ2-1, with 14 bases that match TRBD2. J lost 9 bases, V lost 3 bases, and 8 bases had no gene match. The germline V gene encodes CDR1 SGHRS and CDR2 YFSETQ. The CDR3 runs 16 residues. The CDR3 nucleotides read TGCGCCAGCAGCTACCTCGGGACTAGCGGGGGTCTTGAGCAGTTCTTC. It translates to CASSYLGTSGGLEQFF. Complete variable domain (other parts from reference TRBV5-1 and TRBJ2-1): KAGVTQTPRYLIKTRGQQVTLSCSPISGHRSVSWYQQTPGQGLQFLFEYFSETQRNKGNFPGRFSGRQFSNSRSEMNVSTLELGDSALYLCASSYLGTSGGLEQFFGPGTRLTVL.

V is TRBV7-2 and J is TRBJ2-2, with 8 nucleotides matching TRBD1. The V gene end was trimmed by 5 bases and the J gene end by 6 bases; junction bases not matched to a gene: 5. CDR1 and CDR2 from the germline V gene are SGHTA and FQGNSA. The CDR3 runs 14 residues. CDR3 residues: CASSTYRGSGELFF. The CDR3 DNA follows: TGTGCCAGCAGCACATACAGGGGGTCCGGGGAGCTGTTTTTT.

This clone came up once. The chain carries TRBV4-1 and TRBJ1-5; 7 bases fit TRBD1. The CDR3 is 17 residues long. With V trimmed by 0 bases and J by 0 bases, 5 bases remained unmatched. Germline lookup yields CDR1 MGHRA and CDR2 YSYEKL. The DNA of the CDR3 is TGCGCCAGCAGCCAAGAAGGGACAGTTTATAGCAATCAGCCCCAGCATTTT. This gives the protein CASSQEGTVYSNQPQHF.

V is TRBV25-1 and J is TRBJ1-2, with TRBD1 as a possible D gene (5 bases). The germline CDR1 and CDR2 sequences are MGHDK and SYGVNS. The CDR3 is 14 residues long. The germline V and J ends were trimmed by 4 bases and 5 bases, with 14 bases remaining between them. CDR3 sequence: CASSGGDGAYGYTF. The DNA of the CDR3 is TGTGCCAGCAGTGGGGGGGACGGTGCTTATGGCTACACCTTC.

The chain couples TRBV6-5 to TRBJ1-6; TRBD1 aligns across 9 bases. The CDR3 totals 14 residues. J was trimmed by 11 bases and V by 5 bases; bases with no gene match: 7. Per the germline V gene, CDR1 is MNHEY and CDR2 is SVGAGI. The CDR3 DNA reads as TGTGCCAGCAGTGACCGGGACAGGGTTACACCCCTCCACTTT. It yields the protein CASSDRDRVTPLHF.

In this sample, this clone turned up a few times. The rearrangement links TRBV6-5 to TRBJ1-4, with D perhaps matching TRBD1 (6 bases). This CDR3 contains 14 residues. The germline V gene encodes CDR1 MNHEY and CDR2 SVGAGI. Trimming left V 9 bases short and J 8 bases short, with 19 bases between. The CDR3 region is CASRGRGGKEKLFF. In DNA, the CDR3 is TGTGCCAGTCGGGGCAGGGGAGGGAAAGAAAAACTGTTTTTT.

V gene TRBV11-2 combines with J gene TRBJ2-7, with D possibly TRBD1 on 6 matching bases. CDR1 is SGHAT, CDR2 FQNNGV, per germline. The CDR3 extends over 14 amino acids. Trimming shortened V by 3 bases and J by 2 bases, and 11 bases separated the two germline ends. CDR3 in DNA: TGTGCCAGCAGCTTCGGGACACCTCCCTACGAGCAGTACTTC. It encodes CASSFGTPPYEQYF.